The source of this TCR beta chain is a study of blood T cells in healthy people across ages. This CDR3 has 15 residues. The V gene's germline CDR1 is LNHNV and CDR2 YYDKDF (reference sequence). V dropped 2 bases and J dropped 1 base, with 10 bases sitting between them. A second PCR, run for roughly 7 to 11 cycles, used a sample-barcoded 5' primer plus a J-beta primer mix. TCRdb reprocessed the 5' RACE reads via MiXCR and lists one record per CDR3 protein. The sample shows under 950,000 distinct CDR3 sequences, approximately 21% of them seen only once. This clonotype was detected a few times. The rearrangement links TRBV15 to TRBJ2-3, with a weak D call TRBD1 (6 bases). This TCR came from a man aged 65-85 years in good health. Sequencing was performed on blood. Here the CDR3 DNA reads TGTGCCACCAGCAGACTACAGGGACGCACAGATACGCAGTATTTT. Translated: CATSRLQGRTDTQYF.